Presented here are 27 T cell receptor beta chains from one specimen sequenced in a study of T cells in localized non-small cell lung cancer. Produced via immunoSEQ multiplex PCR; TCRdb's table is partial and in-frame only. The data show roughly 24,000 clones, 75% to 95% seen once. The sample in question was peripheral blood, obtained before any cancer treatment. Receptor source: an older female donor with stage II squamous cell lung carcinoma.

The V and J genes are TRBV7-7 and TRBJ1-5, with D unresolved. With 5 bases removed from V and 11 bases from J, the gap between germline ends came to 19 bases. The length of the CDR3 is 14 residues. Germline CDR1 reads SSHAT; CDR2 reads FNYEAQ (reference sequence). The CDR3 nucleotides read TGTGCCAGCAGCCCACCAACGGGTGAGGTGACCCAGCATTTT. This sequence encodes CASSPPTGEVTQHF. Complete variable domain (other parts from reference TRBV7-7 and TRBJ1-5): GAGVSQSPRYKVTKRGQDVTLRCDPISSHATLYWYQQALGQGPEFLTYFNYEAQPDKSGLPSDRFSAERPEGSISTLTIQRTEQRDSAMYRCASSPPTGEVTQHFGDGTRLSIL.

The CDR3 region is CASSLTDRGRYEQYF. The CDR3 nucleotides read TGCGCCAGCAGCCTAACGGACAGGGGGCGGTACGAGCAGTACTTC. The chain is built from TRBV4-1 and TRBJ2-7; 11 bases align to TRBD1. Germline values: CDR1 MGHRA, CDR2 YSYEKL. The CDR3 length is 15 residues. V shed 4 bases, J shed 4 bases, and the junction held 6 bases outside the gene matches.

This chain joins TRBV5-4 and TRBJ1-5, with D possibly TRBD1 on 5 matching bases. V was shortened by 3 bases and J by 1 base, with 26 bases between the two germline ends. Germline loops: CDR1 SGHNT, CDR2 YYREEE (reference sequence). The length of the CDR3 is 20 residues. This CDR3 reads CASSCPWGLSRVGSNQPQHF. For the CDR3, the DNA is TGTGCCAGCAGCTGCCCTTGGGGCCTGAGCCGGGTAGGAAGCAATCAGCCCCAGCATTTT.

The V and J genes are TRBV7-2 and TRBJ2-5; 7 nucleotides align to TRBD2. The V gene's germline CDR1 is SGHTA and CDR2 FQGNSA. CDR3 length: 16 amino acids. V shed 0 bases and J 5 bases; nucleotides not matched to a gene: 9. The DNA of the CDR3 is TGTGCCAGCAGCTTAGCAGGACTAGGTCACCGGGAGACCCAGTACTTC. Amino acid sequence: CASSLAGLGHRETQYF.

V and J are TRBV5-4 and TRBJ2-2; D is possibly TRBD1 (6 bases). V was cut by 9 bases and J by 6 bases, with 21 bases left in between. Germline CDR1 is SGHNT and CDR2 is YYREEE (reference sequence). The CDR3 sequence is 15 residues long. The CDR3 DNA follows: TGTGCCACAGCTAGACAGGTCGTGGGCGCCGGGGAGCTGTTTTTT. Residues: CATARQVVGAGELFF. The full variable domain, in which reference TRBV5-4 and TRBJ2-2 provide the parts outside the CDR3, is ETGVTQSPTHLIKTRGQQVTLRCSSQSGHNTVSWYQQALGQGPQFIFQYYREEENGRGNFPPRFSGLQFPNYSSELNVNALELDDSALYLCATARQVVGAGELFFGEGSRLTVL.

This clone was seen just once. V and J are TRBV5-6 and TRBJ1-5; D remains unclear. Deletions cut 0 bases from V and 1 base from J, with 5 bases between. CDR1 and CDR2 from the germline V gene are SGHDT and YYEEEE. CDR3 length equals 14 residues. The CDR3 DNA is TGTGCCAGCAGCTTGGGTGGGAGCAATCAGCCCCAGCATTTT. Translating it yields CASSLGGSNQPQHF.

The chain joins TRBV19 to TRBJ1-2; TRBD1 is a possible D gene (5 bases). V was shortened by 3 bases and J by 1 base, with 21 bases between the two germline ends. Germline CDR1 is LNHDA and CDR2 is SQIVND (reference sequence). This CDR3 is 18 amino acids long. CDR3 bases: TGTGCCAGTAGTATTTCGCGAACGACAGTTGCTATTAACTATGGCTACACCTTC. As protein: CASSISRTTVAINYGYTF.

The chain uses TRBV9 and TRBJ2-4; D gene uncertain. The germline CDR1 and CDR2 sequences are SGDLS and YYNGEE. The CDR3 has 13 amino acids. The V and J ends lost 0 bases and 2 bases respectively, with 3 bases between them. The CDR3 spells CASSVDSKNIQYF. The CDR3 DNA reads as TGTGCCAGCAGCGTAGATTCCAAAAACATTCAGTACTTC. Filled out from reference TRBV9 and TRBJ2-4, the complete variable domain reads DSGVTQTPKHLITATGQRVTLRCSPRSGDLSVYWYQQSLDQGLQFLIQYYNGEERAKGNILERFSAQQFPDLHSELNLSSLELGDSALYFCASSVDSKNIQYFGAGTRLSVL.

The V call is TRBV9, the J call TRBJ2-3; possible D gene TRBD2, 6 bases. Germline V gives CDR1 SGDLS, CDR2 YYNGEE. Trimming took 4 bases from V and 2 from J, leaving 14 bases between them. This CDR3 contains 15 residues. The CDR3 spells CASSPREKLTDTQYF. The CDR3 DNA reads as TGTGCCAGCAGCCCCCGGGAGAAGCTCACAGATACGCAGTATTTT. The complete variable domain, with remaining parts taken from reference TRBV9 and TRBJ2-3, reads DSGVTQTPKHLITATGQRVTLRCSPRSGDLSVYWYQQSLDQGLQFLIQYYNGEERAKGNILERFSAQQFPDLHSELNLSSLELGDSALYFCASSPREKLTDTQYFGPGTRLTVL.

This clone has only one observation. CDR3 in amino acids: CASSVVGQGAEGTDTQYF. The DNA for the CDR3 is TGTGCCAGCAGCGTAGTGGGACAGGGGGCGGAGGGCACAGATACGCAGTATTTT. This chain links TRBV9 with TRBJ2-3; 12 bases are shared with TRBD1. The V segment lost 0 bases and the J segment 1 base; nucleotides outside the gene matches: 6. Germline V gene data show CDR1 as SGDLS and CDR2 as YYNGEE. This CDR3 spans 18 amino acids.

The chain employs TRBV4-2 and TRBJ2-7, with 9 nucleotides matching TRBD2. CDR3 length: 15 residues. Germline-derived CDR1 and CDR2 are LGHNA and YNFKEQ. Trimming removed 1 base from V and 3 bases from J; junction bases left unmatched: 4. The CDR3 DNA sequence: TGTGCCAGCAGCCAAGGGGGACTAGCAGACTACGAGCAGTACTTC. Amino acids: CASSQGGLADYEQYF.

The V call is TRBV2, the J call TRBJ2-7; D unclear. Trimming took 8 bases from V and 1 from J, leaving 6 bases between them. The germline gives CDR1 SNHLY, CDR2 FYNNEI. CDR3 length equals 11 residues. In DNA, the CDR3 is TGTGCCAGCTCCGGGTCCTACGAGCAGTACTTC. Encoded protein: CASSGSYEQYF.

The rearrangement links TRBV10-1 to TRBJ2-3; D is ambiguous. The CDR3 contains 14 residues. Trimming shortened V by 0 bases and J by 6 bases, and 10 bases separated the two germline ends. Per the germline V gene, CDR1 is WNHNN and CDR2 is SYGVQD (reference sequence). Here the CDR3 DNA reads TGCGCCAGCAGTGAGTCGGGCTCTGTGGATACGCAGTATTTT. It encodes CASSESGSVDTQYF.

The chain recombines TRBV29-1 with TRBJ1-1, with a tentative D call TRBD1 (5 bases). Per germline, CDR1 SQVTM and CDR2 ANQGSEA. Trimming left V 6 bases short and J 3 bases short, with 11 bases between. The CDR3 spans 12 residues. CDR3 protein: CSVYGTYTEAFF. The CDR3 region has the DNA TGCAGCGTCTACGGGACTTACACTGAAGCTTTCTTT. Drawing the rest from reference TRBV29-1 and TRBJ1-1, the complete variable domain is SAVISQKPSRDICQRGTSLTIQCQVDSQVTMMFWYRQQPGQSLTLIATANQGSEATYESGFVIDKFPISRPNLTFSTLTVSNMSPEDSSIYLCSVYGTYTEAFFGQGTRLTVV.

The chain uses TRBV7-2 and TRBJ1-6; D call uncertain. V was pared by 3 bases and J by 7 bases, with 13 bases between. Germline assignment: CDR1 SGHTA and CDR2 FQGNSA. This CDR3 has 15 residues. The CDR3 sequence: CASSFLHGSNSPLHF. Here the CDR3 DNA reads TGTGCCAGCAGCTTTTTGCACGGGTCAAATTCACCCCTCCACTTT.

This chain joins TRBV5-4 and TRBJ1-6, with D unresolved. Germline V CDR1 and CDR2: SGHNT, YYREEE (reference sequence). CDR3 size: 12 residues. V was trimmed by 4 bases and J by 10 bases, leaving 9 bases between them. The DNA of the CDR3 is TGTGCCAGCAGCCCCGCCGGGTCACCCCTCCACTTT. This translates into CASSPAGSPLHF.

The J gene is TRBJ2-1, the V gene TRBV6-6; TRBD2 aligns across 7 bases. CDR3 length equals 14 residues. Per the germline V gene, CDR1 is MNHNY and CDR2 is SVGAGI (reference sequence). The trim removed 4 bases at V and 8 bases at J, leaving 8 bases unmatched. The CDR3 here is CASSFTGTTDEQFF. The CDR3 region has the DNA TGTGCCAGCAGTTTTACCGGGACTACAGATGAGCAGTTCTTC.

V is TRBV28 and J is TRBJ1-2; D is undetermined. Germline V gives CDR1 MDHEN, CDR2 SYDVKM. V gave up 0 bases and J gave up 8 bases, with 10 bases separating them. This CDR3 contains 13 residues. Written as DNA, the CDR3 is TGTGCCAGCAGTTTATGGGACGGTAACGGCTACACCTTC. It is translated as CASSLWDGNGYTF.

The chain joins TRBV10-3 to TRBJ1-2, with D possibly being TRBD1 (6 bases). The CDR3 contains 17 residues. Trimming left V 0 bases short and J 2 bases short, with 16 bases between. The germline CDR1 and CDR2 sequences are ENHRY and SYGVKD. The CDR3 loop is CAISESPIRTANYGYTF. The CDR3 nucleotides read TGTGCCATCAGTGAGTCGCCGATACGGACAGCGAACTATGGCTACACCTTC.

The CDR3 DNA sequence: TGTGCCAGCAGCTTGGGTCCTGGGACAGGGAGAGGTAATCAGCCCCAGCATTTT. The encoded protein is CASSLGPGTGRGNQPQHF. The rearrangement links TRBV5-6 to TRBJ1-5; TRBD1 aligns across 9 bases. CDR3 size: 18 residues. The ends lost 0 bases at V and 4 bases at J; junction bases unmatched: 11. CDR1 and CDR2 (germline): SGHDT, YYEEEE.

This chain joins TRBV18 and TRBJ2-7; D is ambiguous. Deletions cut 1 base from V and 4 bases from J, with 5 bases between. From germline, CDR1 is KGHSH and CDR2 LQKENI. This CDR3 is built from 12 residues. The CDR3 sequence is CASSPLNYEQYF. The CDR3 coding sequence is TGTGCCAGCTCACCACTTAATTACGAGCAGTACTTC.

This clone was picked up a small number of times. V gene TRBV30 combines with J gene TRBJ1-1; a possible D gene is TRBD1 (5 bases). Deletions cut 4 bases from V and 3 bases from J, with 18 bases between. Germline V gene lookup returns CDR1 GTSNPN and CDR2 SVGIG (reference sequence). This CDR3 has 15 amino acids. The CDR3 nucleotides read TGTGCCTGGACCAAAGGCCCAGGGCGGGACACTGAAGCTTTCTTT. Its translation: CAWTKGPGRDTEAFF.

This clone was seen more than once but under ten times. The rearrangement links TRBV27 to TRBJ2-2; 9 bases agree with TRBD2. This CDR3 is built from 15 residues. From germline, CDR1 is MNHEY and CDR2 SMNVEV (reference sequence). V was pared by 6 bases and J by 7 bases, with 9 bases of the junction left unmatched. The CDR3 bases are TGTGCCAGCAGGCGGGGGGGTGTTCTGAACGGGGAGCTGTTTTTT. Encoded protein: CASRRGGVLNGELFF.

The V gene is TRBV10-3, the J gene TRBJ1-2; TRBD1 matches 8 bases. The CDR3 consists of 13 residues. Germline V gene lookup returns CDR1 ENHRY and CDR2 SYGVKD. V was pared by 8 bases and J by 6 bases, with 8 bases of the junction left unmatched. CDR3 loop: CAICPDRGDGYTF. The CDR3 bases are TGTGCCATCTGTCCCGACAGGGGAGATGGCTACACCTTC.

V and J are TRBV2 and TRBJ1-1; TRBD1 might be the D (6 bases). The V end lost 5 bases, the J end lost 3 bases, and 13 bases lay between the germline ends. Germline-derived CDR1 and CDR2 are SNHLY and FYNNEI. The CDR3 has 14 residues. CDR3 residues: CASSTRGRDTEAFF. The CDR3 region has the DNA TGTGCCAGCAGTACCAGGGGCAGGGACACTGAAGCTTTCTTT.

The chain has TRBV2 and TRBJ1-2; D remains ambiguous. The germline gives CDR1 SNHLY, CDR2 FYNNEI. V lost 3 bases to trimming and J lost 1 base, with 6 bases between them. The CDR3 has 13 amino acids. CDR3 loop: CASSDSFNYGYTF. DNA of the CDR3: TGTGCCAGCAGTGACAGCTTTAACTATGGCTACACCTTC.

The DNA of the CDR3 is TGTGCCAGCCGGGGAGCCGGAAACACCATATATTTT. This encodes CASRGAGNTIYF. The chain recombines TRBV6-6 with TRBJ1-3; D gene uncertain. Germline loops: CDR1 MNHNY, CDR2 SVGAGI (reference sequence). The germline V and J ends were trimmed by 8 bases and 4 bases, with 9 bases remaining between them. The CDR3 has 12 residues.